These 8 T cell receptor beta chains share one sample of origin, sequenced in a study of CD8 T cells in Susac syndrome. Roughly 0.45 to 1 ug RNA was reverse transcribed with random hexamers. A single record per CDR3 protein comes from TCRdb applying MiXCR to the immunoSEQ multiplex PCR reads. The data show about 80,000 distinct CDR3 sequences, around 94% seen once. The sample consisted of CD8+ T cells from PBMCs. These receptors were obtained from a human donor in good health.

The chain carries TRBV7-2 and TRBJ1-2; D call uncertain. V was cut by 4 bases and J by 8 bases, with 20 bases left in between. The CDR3 length is 15 residues. CDR1 is SGHTA, CDR2 FQGNSA, per germline. The CDR3: CASSSQPWGGVGYTF. The CDR3 DNA follows: TGTGCCAGCAGCTCCCAGCCGTGGGGTGGGGTCGGCTACACCTTC.

V and J are TRBV20-1 and TRBJ1-3; D is uncertain. This CDR3 region has 13 residues. In germline, CDR1 is DFQATT, CDR2 SNEGSKA (reference sequence). Trimming took 3 bases from V and 0 from J, leaving 6 bases between them. CDR3 bases: TGCAGTGCTAGTTTTGTCTCTGGAAACACCATATATTTT. Translating it yields CSASFVSGNTIYF.

The chain links TRBV20-1 to TRBJ2-1; 8 bases agree with TRBD2. Germline values: CDR1 DFQATT, CDR2 SNEGSKA (reference sequence). This CDR3 has 16 residues. J was trimmed by 9 bases and V by 2 bases; bases with no gene match: 15. The CDR3 nucleotides read TGCAGTGCTAGACCCTCGACTAGCGCGGAGAACAGTGAGCAGTTCTTC. This codes for CSARPSTSAENSEQFF.

This chain connects TRBV28 to TRBJ2-1; D may correspond to TRBD1 or TRBD2 (5 bases each). The CDR3 is 16 residues long. Deletions cut 2 bases from V and 2 bases from J, with 13 bases between. Germline V gives CDR1 MDHEN, CDR2 SYDVKM. The CDR3 bases are TGTGCCAGCAGTTTACTCCCACTGGGACCCTACAATGAGCAGTTCTTC. This encodes CASSLLPLGPYNEQFF.

The chain recombines TRBV29-1 with TRBJ2-1; D is unresolved. Germline CDR1 reads SQVTM; CDR2 reads ANQGSEA. The CDR3 is made up of 12 amino acids. V was clipped by 6 bases and J by 0 bases, with 6 bases between them. The CDR3 loop is CSVESSYNEQFF. CDR3 nucleotides: TGCAGCGTCGAAAGCTCCTACAATGAGCAGTTCTTC.

The rearrangement links TRBV10-3 to TRBJ2-7; perhaps TRBD1 as D (6 bases). Germline CDR1 reads ENHRY; CDR2 reads SYGVKD. Trimming removed 3 bases from V and 7 bases from J, with 10 bases in between. This CDR3 region has 12 residues. The CDR3, as DNA: TGTGCCATCAGTGAAGGGGGAAGTGAGCAGTACGTC. Encoded protein: CAISEGGSEQYV.

Note on this clonotype: Germline is not matched at one junction end, which may reflect a read error. This rearrangement joins TRBV20-1 to TRBJ1-1, with a weak D call TRBD1 (6 bases). CDR1 is DFQATT and CDR2 is SNEGSKA in the germline V gene (reference sequence). The CDR3 has 11 residues. CDR3 loop: CSARGTREAFF. The CDR3 bases are TGCAGTGCAAGAGGGACACGCGAAGCTTTCTTT.

This clonotype was seen only a few times. The chain uses TRBV24-1 and TRBJ2-3; D is tentatively TRBD1 or TRBD2 (5 bases each). The CDR3 spans 14 residues. Germline values: CDR1 KGHDR, CDR2 SFDVKD. Trimming removed 3 bases from V and 1 base from J, with 7 bases in between. For the CDR3, the DNA is TGTGCCACCAGTGATCAGGGAGGCACAGATACGCAGTATTTT. The encoded protein is CATSDQGGTDTQYF.